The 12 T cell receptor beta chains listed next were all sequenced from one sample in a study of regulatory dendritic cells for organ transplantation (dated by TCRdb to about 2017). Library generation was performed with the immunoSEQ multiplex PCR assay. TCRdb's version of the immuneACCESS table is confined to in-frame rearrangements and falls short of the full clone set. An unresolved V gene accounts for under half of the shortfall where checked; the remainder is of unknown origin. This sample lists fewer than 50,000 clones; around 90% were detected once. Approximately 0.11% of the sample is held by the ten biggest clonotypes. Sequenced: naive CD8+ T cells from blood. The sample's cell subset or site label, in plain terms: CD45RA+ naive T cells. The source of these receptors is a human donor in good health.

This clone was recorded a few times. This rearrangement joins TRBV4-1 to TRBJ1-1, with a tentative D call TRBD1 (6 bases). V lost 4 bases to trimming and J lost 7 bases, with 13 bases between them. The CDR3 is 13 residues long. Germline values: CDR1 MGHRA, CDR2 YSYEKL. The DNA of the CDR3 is TGCGCCAGCAGCCGTGGGGAGACAGGTGAAGCTTTCTTT. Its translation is CASSRGETGEAFF.

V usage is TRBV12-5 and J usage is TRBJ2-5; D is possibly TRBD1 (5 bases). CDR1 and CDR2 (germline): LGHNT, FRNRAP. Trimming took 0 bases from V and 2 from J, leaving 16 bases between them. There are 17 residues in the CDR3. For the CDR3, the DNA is TGTGCTAGTGGTTTGGTATTAGCAGGGTTGCCTCAAGAGACCCAGTACTTC. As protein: CASGLVLAGLPQETQYF.

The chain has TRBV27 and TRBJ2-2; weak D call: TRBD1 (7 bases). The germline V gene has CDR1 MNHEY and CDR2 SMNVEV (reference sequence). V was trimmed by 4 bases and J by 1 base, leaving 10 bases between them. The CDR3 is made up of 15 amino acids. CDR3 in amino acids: CASSSGGLNTGELFF. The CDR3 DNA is TGTGCCAGCAGTTCAGGGGGGCTGAACACCGGGGAGCTGTTTTTT.

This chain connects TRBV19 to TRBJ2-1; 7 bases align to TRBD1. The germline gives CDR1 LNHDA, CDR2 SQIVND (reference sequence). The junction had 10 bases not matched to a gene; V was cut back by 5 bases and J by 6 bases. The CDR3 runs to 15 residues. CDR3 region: CASSATGWMSNEQFF. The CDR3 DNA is TGTGCCAGTAGTGCGACAGGGTGGATGAGCAATGAGCAGTTCTTC.

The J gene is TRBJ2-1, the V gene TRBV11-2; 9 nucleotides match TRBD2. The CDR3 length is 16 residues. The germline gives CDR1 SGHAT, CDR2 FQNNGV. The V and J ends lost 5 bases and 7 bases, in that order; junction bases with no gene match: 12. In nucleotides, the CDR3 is TGTGCCAGCAGCCCGGGCCCAGCGGGAGGTTATAATGAGCAGTTCTTC. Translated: CASSPGPAGGYNEQFF.

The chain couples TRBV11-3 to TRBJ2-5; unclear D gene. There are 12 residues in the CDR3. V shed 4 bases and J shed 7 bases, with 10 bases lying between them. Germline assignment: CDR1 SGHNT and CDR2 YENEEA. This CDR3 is CASSYGSGTQYF. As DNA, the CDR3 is TGTGCCAGCAGCTATGGATCCGGGACCCAGTACTTC. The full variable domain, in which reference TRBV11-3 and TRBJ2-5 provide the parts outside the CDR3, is EAGVVQSPRYKIIEKKQPVAFWCNPISGHNTLYWYLQNLGQGPELLIRYENEEAVDDSQLPKDRFSAERLKGVDSTLKIQPAELGDSAVYLCASSYGSGTQYFGPGTRLLVL.

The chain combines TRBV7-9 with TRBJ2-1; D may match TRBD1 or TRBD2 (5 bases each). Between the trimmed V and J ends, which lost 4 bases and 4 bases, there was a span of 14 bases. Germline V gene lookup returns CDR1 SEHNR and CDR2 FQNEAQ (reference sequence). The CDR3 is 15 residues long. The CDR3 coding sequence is TGTGCCAGCAGCTCCCGGGACGGTACTTACAATGAGCAGTTCTTC. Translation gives CASSSRDGTYNEQFF. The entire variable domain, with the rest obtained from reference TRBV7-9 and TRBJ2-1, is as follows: DTGVSQNPRHKITKRGQNVTFRCDPISEHNRLYWYRQTLGQGPEFLTYFQNEAQLEKSRLLSDRFSAERPKGSFSTLEIQRTEQGDSAMYLCASSSRDGTYNEQFFGPGTRLTVL.

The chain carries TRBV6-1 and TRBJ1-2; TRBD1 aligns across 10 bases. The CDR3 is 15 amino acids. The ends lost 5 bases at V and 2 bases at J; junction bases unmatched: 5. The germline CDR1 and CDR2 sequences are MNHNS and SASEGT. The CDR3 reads CASSLWTGGNYGYTF. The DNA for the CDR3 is TGTGCCAGCAGTTTATGGACAGGGGGGAACTATGGCTACACCTTC.

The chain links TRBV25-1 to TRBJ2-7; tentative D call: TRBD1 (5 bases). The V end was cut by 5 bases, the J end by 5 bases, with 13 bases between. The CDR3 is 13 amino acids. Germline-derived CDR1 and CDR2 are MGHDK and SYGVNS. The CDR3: CASSPSGINEQYF. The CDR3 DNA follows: TGTGCCAGCAGTCCTTCAGGGATAAACGAGCAGTACTTC.

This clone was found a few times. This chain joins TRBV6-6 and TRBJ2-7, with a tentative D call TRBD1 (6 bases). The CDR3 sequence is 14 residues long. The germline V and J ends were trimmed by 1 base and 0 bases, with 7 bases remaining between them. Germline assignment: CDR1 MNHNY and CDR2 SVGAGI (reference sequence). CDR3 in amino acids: CASSYWDTSYEQYF. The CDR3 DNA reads TGTGCCAGCAGTTACTGGGACACCTCCTACGAGCAGTACTTC.

CDR3 protein: CAWSGTSLVYEQYF. The CDR3 nucleotides read TGTGCCTGGAGTGGGACTAGTTTGGTCTACGAGCAGTACTTC. The chain recombines TRBV30 with TRBJ2-7; 7 positions match TRBD2. CDR1 and CDR2 from the germline V gene are GTSNPN and SVGIG (reference sequence). V lost 1 base and J lost 3; bases outside the gene matches: 6. There are 14 residues in the CDR3.

CDR3 loop: CASSNRDPNEQFF. The CDR3 DNA reads TGTGCCAGTAGTAACAGGGACCCCAATGAGCAGTTCTTC. The chain uses TRBV19 and TRBJ2-1; a weak D match, TRBD1 (6 bases). The V gene's germline CDR1 is LNHDA and CDR2 SQIVND (reference sequence). This CDR3 contains 13 residues. Trimming pared 4 bases from V and 6 bases from J, leaving 10 bases between.